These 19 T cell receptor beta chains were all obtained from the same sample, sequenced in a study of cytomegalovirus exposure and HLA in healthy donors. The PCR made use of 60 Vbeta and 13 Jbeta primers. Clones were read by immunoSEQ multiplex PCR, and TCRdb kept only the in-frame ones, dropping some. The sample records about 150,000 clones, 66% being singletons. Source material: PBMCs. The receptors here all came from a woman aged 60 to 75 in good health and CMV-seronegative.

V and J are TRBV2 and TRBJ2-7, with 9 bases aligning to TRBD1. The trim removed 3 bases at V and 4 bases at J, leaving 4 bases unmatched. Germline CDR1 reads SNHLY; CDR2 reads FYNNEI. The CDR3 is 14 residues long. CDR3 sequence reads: CASSEQGTGYEQYF. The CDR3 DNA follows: TGTGCCAGCAGTGAGCAGGGGACAGGGTACGAGCAGTACTTC.

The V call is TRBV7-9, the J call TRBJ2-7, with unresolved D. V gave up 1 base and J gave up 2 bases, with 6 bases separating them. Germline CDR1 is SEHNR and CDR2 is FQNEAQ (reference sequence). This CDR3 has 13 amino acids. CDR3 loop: CASSLDRTYEQYF. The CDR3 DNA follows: TGTGCCAGCAGCTTAGACAGAACCTACGAGCAGTACTTC.

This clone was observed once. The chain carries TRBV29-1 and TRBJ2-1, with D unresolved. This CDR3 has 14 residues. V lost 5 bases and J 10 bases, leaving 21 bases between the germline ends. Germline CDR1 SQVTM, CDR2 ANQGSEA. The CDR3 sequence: CSVSSLTVSHEQFF. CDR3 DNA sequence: TGCAGCGTTTCGTCACTTACCGTATCCCACGAGCAGTTCTTC.

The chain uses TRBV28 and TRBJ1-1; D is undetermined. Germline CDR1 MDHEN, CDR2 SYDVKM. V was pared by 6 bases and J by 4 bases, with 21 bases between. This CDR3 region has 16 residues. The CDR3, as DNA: TGTGCCAGCAGCACCACCCCGACCGGCCGGGGCACTGAAGCTTTCTTT. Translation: CASSTTPTGRGTEAFF.

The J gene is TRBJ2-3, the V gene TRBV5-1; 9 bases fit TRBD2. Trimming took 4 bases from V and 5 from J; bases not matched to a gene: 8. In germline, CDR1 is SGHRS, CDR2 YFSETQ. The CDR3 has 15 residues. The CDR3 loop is CASSPGLAMKDTQYF. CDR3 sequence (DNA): TGCGCCAGCAGCCCCGGACTAGCGATGAAAGATACGCAGTATTTT. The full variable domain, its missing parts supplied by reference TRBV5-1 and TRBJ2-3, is KAGVTQTPRYLIKTRGQQVTLSCSPISGHRSVSWYQQTPGQGLQFLFEYFSETQRNKGNFPGRFSGRQFSNSRSEMNVSTLELGDSALYLCASSPGLAMKDTQYFGPGTRLTVL.

The CDR3 DNA follows: TGCGCCAGCAGCCAAGATAGTAGAGGGCAGACAGGGGGTGGAAATGAGCAGTTCTTC. Its translation: CASSQDSRGQTGGGNEQFF. The V and J genes are TRBV4-3 and TRBJ2-1, with 9 bases fitting TRBD1. Germline loops: CDR1 LGHNA, CDR2 YSLEER. J was trimmed by 7 bases and V by 0 bases; bases with no gene match: 16. CDR3 length: 19 residues.

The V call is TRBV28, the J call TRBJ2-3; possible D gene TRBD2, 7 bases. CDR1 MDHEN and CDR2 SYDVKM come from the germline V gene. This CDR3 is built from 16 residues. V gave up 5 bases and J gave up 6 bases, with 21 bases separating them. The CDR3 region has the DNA TGTGCCAGCAGTGGGGGGGCTAGCGAGGCTGAGGATACGCAGTATTTT. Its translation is CASSGGASEAEDTQYF.

The CDR3: CASSHKDYTGELFF. CDR3 bases: TGTGCCAGCAGTCATAAAGACTATACCGGGGAGCTGTTTTTT. The genes are TRBV11-1 and TRBJ2-2; weak D call: TRBD2 (5 bases). With 6 bases removed from V and 5 bases from J, the gap between germline ends came to 13 bases. The CDR3 runs 14 residues. Germline V gives CDR1 SGHAT, CDR2 FQDESV (reference sequence).

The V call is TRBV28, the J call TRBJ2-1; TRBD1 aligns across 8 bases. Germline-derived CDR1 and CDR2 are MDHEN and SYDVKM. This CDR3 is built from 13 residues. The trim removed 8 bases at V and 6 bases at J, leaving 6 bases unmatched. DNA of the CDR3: TGTGCCAGCCTCGGACAGGGTGGCAATGAGCAGTTCTTC. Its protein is CASLGQGGNEQFF.

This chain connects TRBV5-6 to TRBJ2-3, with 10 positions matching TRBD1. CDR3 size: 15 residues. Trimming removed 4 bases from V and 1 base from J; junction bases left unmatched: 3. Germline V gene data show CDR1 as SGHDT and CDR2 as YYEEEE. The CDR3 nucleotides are TGTGCCAGCAGCCCCGGACAGGGGGGCACAGATACGCAGTATTTT. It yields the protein CASSPGQGGTDTQYF.

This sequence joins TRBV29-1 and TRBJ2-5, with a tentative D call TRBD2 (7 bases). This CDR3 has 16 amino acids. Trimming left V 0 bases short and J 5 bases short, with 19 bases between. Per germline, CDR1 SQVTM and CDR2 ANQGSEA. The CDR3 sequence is CSVEDPLRGRRETQYF. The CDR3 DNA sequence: TGCAGCGTTGAAGATCCCCTGCGGGGGCGGAGGGAGACCCAGTACTTC.

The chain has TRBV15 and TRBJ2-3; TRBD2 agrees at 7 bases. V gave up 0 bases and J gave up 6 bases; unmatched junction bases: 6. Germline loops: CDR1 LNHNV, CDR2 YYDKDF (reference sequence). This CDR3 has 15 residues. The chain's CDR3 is CATSRDLAGEDTQYF. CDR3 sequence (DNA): TGTGCCACCAGCAGAGATTTGGCGGGAGAGGATACGCAGTATTTT.

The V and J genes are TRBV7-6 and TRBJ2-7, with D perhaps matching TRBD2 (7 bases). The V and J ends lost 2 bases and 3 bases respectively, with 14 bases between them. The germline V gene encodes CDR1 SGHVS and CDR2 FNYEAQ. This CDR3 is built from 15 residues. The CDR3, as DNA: TGTGCCAGCAGCTTACGAGGGGGAGGGGTCTACGAGCAGTACTTC. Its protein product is CASSLRGGGVYEQYF.

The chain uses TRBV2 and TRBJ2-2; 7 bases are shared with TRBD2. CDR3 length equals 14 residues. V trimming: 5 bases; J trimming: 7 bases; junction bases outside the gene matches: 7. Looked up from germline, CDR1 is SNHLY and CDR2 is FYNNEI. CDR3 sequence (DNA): TGTGCCAGCAGTCCCCGACTAGCCGGCGGGGAGCTGTTTTTT. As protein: CASSPRLAGGELFF.

In DNA form, the CDR3 reads TGTGCCAGCAGCTTAGAGGTCAGGACTTACGAGCAGTACTTC. As protein: CASSLEVRTYEQYF. The V gene is TRBV7-2, the J gene TRBJ2-7, with D possibly TRBD2 on 5 matching bases. Trimming took off 1 base at V and 4 bases at J, with 11 bases between the two ends. Germline loops: CDR1 SGHTA, CDR2 FQGNSA. The CDR3 is 14 residues long.

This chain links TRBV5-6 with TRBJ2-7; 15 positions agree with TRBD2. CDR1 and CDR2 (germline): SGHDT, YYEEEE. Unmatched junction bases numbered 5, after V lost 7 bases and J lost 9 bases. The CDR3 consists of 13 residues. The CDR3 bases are TGTGCCAGCCGGACTAGCGGGGGGGCAGGGCAGTACTTC. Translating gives CASRTSGGAGQYF.

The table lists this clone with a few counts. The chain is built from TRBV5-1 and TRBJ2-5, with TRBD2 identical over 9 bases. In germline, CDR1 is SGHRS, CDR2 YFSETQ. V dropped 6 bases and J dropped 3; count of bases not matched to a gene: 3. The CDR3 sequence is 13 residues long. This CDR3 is CASTLAGEETQYF. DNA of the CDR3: TGCGCCAGCACCTTAGCGGGGGAAGAGACCCAGTACTTC.

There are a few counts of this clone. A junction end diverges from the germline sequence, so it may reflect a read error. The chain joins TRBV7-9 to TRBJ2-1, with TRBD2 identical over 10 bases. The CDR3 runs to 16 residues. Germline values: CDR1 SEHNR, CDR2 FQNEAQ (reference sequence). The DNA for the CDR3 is TGTTCCAGCAGCTCTGAAGCGGGACTAGCGACCCATGAGCAGTTCTTC. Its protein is CSSSSEAGLATHEQFF.

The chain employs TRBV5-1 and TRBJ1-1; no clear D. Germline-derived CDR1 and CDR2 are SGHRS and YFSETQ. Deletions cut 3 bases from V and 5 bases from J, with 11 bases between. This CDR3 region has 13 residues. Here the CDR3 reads CASSSEGRTEAFF. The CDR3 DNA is TGCGCCAGCAGCTCGGAGGGAAGAACTGAAGCTTTCTTT.